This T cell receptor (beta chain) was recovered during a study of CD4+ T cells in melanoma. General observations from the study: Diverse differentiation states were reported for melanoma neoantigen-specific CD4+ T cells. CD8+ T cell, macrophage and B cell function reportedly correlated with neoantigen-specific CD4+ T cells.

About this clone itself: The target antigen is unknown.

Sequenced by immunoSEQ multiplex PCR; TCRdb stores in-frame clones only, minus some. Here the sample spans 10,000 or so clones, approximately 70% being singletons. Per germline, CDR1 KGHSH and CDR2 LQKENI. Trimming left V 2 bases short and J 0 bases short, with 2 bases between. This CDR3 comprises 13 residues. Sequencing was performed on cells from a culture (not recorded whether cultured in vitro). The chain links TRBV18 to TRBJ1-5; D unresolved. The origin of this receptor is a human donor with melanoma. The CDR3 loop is CASSPASNQPQHF. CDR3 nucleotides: TGTGCCAGCTCACCAGCTAGCAATCAGCCCCAGCATTTT.